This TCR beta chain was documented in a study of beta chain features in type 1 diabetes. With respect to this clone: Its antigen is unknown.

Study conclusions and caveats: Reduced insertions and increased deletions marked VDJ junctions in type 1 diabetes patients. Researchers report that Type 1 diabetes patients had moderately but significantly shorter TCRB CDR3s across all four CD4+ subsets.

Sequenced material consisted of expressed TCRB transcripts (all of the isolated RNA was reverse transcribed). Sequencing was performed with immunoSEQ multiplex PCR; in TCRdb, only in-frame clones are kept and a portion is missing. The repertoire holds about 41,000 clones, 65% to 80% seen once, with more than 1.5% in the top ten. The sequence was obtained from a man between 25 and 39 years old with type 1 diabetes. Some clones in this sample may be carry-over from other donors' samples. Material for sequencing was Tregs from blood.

The CDR3 region is CASRQGEGYTF. CDR3 nucleotide sequence: TGTGCCAGCAGACAGGGGGAAGGCTACACCTTC. The rearrangement links TRBV7-8 to TRBJ1-2; 8 nucleotides align to TRBD1. The CDR3 runs to 11 residues. J gave up 8 bases and V 6 bases, and 2 bases lay outside the gene matches. CDR1 is SGHVS, CDR2 FQNEAQ, per germline.